This T cell receptor (beta chain) was identified in a study of T cells in Graves' hyperthyroidism and ophthalmopathy. The CDR3 consists of 14 residues. Trimming pared 0 bases from V and 5 bases from J, leaving 13 bases between. In germline, CDR1 is DFQATT, CDR2 SNEGSKA (reference sequence). The investigators amplified TCR beta CDR3 regions from RNA transcripts. First-round RT-PCR of the TCR CDR3 relied on the HTBI primer set. MiXCR, run by TCRdb on the multiplex PCR reads, gives a single entry per CDR3 protein. The sample includes 300,000 or so distinct CDR3 sequences, 21% seen only once; the top ten take about 50%. This clonotype was seen repeatedly, ten times or more. Graves' hyperthyroidism without ophthalmopathy progression within 18 months was termed stable.

Sequencing was performed on blood. The gene calls are TRBV20-1 and TRBJ2-5; TRBD2 is a possible D gene (6 bases). This receptor was obtained from a woman in her fifties or sixties with Graves' hyperthyroidism. CDR3 sequence (DNA): TGCAGTGCTAGAGAATTGGCGGGACTGGAGACCCAGTACTTC. This sequence encodes CSARELAGLETQYF.